The 22 T cell receptor beta chains below were found in one sample sequenced in a study of cytomegalovirus exposure and HLA in healthy donors. PCR used 60 Vbeta primers and 13 Jbeta primers. The protocol was immunoSEQ multiplex PCR, while the TCRdb copy is restricted to in-frame clones and leaves out a portion. The repertoire holds around 150,000 clones, 85% seen once, with 2% to 2.5% in the top ten. Specimen: PBMCs. The receptors originated from a man aged 18 to 30 in good health and CMV-seropositive.

The gene calls are TRBV30 and TRBJ1-5; maybe TRBD1 (5 bases). Trimming removed 3 bases at V and 4 bases at J, with 13 bases between. The CDR3 spans 14 residues. CDR1 GTSNPN and CDR2 SVGIG come from the germline V gene (reference sequence). CDR3: CAWSPGEGNQPQHF. CDR3 sequence (DNA): TGTGCCTGGAGCCCGGGGGAGGGAAATCAGCCCCAGCATTTT.

The rearrangement joins TRBV6-1 to TRBJ1-2; TRBD1 agrees at 7 bases. Per the germline V gene, CDR1 is MNHNS and CDR2 is SASEGT. This CDR3 has 12 residues. J lost 6 bases, V lost 8 bases, and 6 bases had no gene match. The CDR3 loop reads CASDDRENGYTF. In DNA, the CDR3 is TGTGCCAGCGACGACAGGGAGAATGGCTACACCTTC.

The V call is TRBV7-9, the J call TRBJ2-5; a possible D gene is TRBD2 (6 bases). The CDR3 spans 14 residues. Germline CDR1 SEHNR, CDR2 FQNEAQ (reference sequence). V was shortened by 3 bases and J by 2 bases, with 10 bases between the two germline ends. The DNA for the CDR3 is TGTGCCAGCAGCTTCCCAGGAGGGCAAGAGACCCAGTACTTC. It codes for CASSFPGGQETQYF. The full variable domain, its missing parts supplied by reference TRBV7-9 and TRBJ2-5, is DTGVSQNPRHKITKRGQNVTFRCDPISEHNRLYWYRQTLGQGPEFLTYFQNEAQLEKSRLLSDRFSAERPKGSFSTLEIQRTEQGDSAMYLCASSFPGGQETQYFGPGTRLLVL.

V usage is TRBV25-1 and J usage is TRBJ1-4; 9 nucleotides match TRBD1. The CDR3 is 13 residues long. V shed 9 bases, J shed 10 bases, and the junction held 9 bases outside the gene matches. Per the germline V gene, CDR1 is MGHDK and CDR2 is SYGVNS. The CDR3 nucleotides read TGTGCCAGGGGGGGGGACAGGGCGCCAAAACTGTTTTTT. It translates to CARGGDRAPKLFF. The whole variable domain, remainder taken from reference TRBV25-1 and TRBJ1-4, is EADIYQTPRYLVIGTGKKITLECSQTMGHDKMYWYQQDPGMELHLIHYSYGVNSTEKGDLSSESTVSRIRTEHFPLTLESARPSHTSQYLCARGGDRAPKLFFGSGTQLSVL.

The chain joins TRBV6-1 to TRBJ2-7; 7 bases line up with TRBD2. Germline CDR1 is MNHNS and CDR2 is SASEGT. There are 18 residues in the CDR3. With 1 base clipped from V and 3 bases from J, the junction kept 15 bases outside the gene matches. The DNA for the CDR3 is TGTGCCAGCAGTGAAGGCTTTGGGTGGGGGGGGATCGTCTACGAGCAGTACTTC. It codes for CASSEGFGWGGIVYEQYF.

The CDR3 loop reads CASVANRGSPLHF. The CDR3 DNA reads TGTGCCAGCGTTGCCAATCGGGGTTCACCCCTCCACTTT. The V gene is TRBV6-5, the J gene TRBJ1-6; D is uncertain. The CDR3 covers 13 residues. Per the germline V gene, CDR1 is MNHEY and CDR2 is SVGAGI. The germline V and J ends were trimmed by 8 bases and 9 bases, with 14 bases remaining between them.

The chain joins TRBV5-6 to TRBJ1-4; no reliable D call. Germline V gene data show CDR1 as SGHDT and CDR2 as YYEEEE. The CDR3 spans 13 residues. V was shortened by 4 bases and J by 8 bases, with 12 bases between the two germline ends. The CDR3 protein is CASSERAVEKLFF. CDR3 sequence (DNA): TGTGCCAGCAGCGAAAGAGCGGTAGAAAAACTGTTTTTT.

This clone was counted a few times. This rearrangement joins TRBV19 to TRBJ1-5; 8 bases align to TRBD1. CDR1 is LNHDA, CDR2 SQIVND, per germline (reference sequence). J was trimmed by 11 bases and V by 5 bases; bases with no gene match: 14. This CDR3 region has 15 residues. CDR3 DNA sequence: TGTGCCAGTAGTGCGGGACAGGCGGCGTATATGGCCCAGCATTTT. Protein sequence: CASSAGQAAYMAQHF.

DNA for the CDR3: TGTGCAACGGACAGCCGGAATATCGCGGGGAACACTGAAGCTTTCTTT. It encodes CATDSRNIAGNTEAFF. This chain connects TRBV25-1 to TRBJ1-1; TRBD1 is a possible D gene (6 bases). CDR3 length: 16 residues. Germline assignment: CDR1 MGHDK and CDR2 SYGVNS.

The V call is TRBV5-6, the J call TRBJ2-3, with 7 bases that match TRBD1. CDR1 and CDR2 (germline): SGHDT, YYEEEE. The V and J ends lost 1 base and 4 bases, in that order; junction bases with no gene match: 9. This CDR3 has 16 residues. This CDR3 reads CASSLKITGEADTQYF. In nucleotides, the CDR3 is TGTGCCAGCAGCTTGAAGATCACAGGGGAAGCAGATACGCAGTATTTT.

The CDR3 loop reads CASSFPDRGNTEAFF. CDR3 DNA sequence: TGTGCCAGCAGCTTCCCGGACAGGGGGAACACTGAAGCTTTCTTT. The chain combines TRBV7-8 with TRBJ1-1; 9 bases map to TRBD1. With 3 bases clipped from V and 1 base from J, the junction kept 3 bases outside the gene matches. The germline V gene has CDR1 SGHVS and CDR2 FQNEAQ. CDR3 length: 15 amino acids.

V usage is TRBV14 and J usage is TRBJ2-7; D call uncertain. The germline gives CDR1 SGHDN, CDR2 FVKESK. Between the trimmed V and J ends, which lost 0 bases and 1 base, there was a span of 7 bases. The CDR3 totals 14 residues. The chain's CDR3 is CASSQERRSYEQYF. The CDR3 DNA follows: TGTGCCAGCAGCCAAGAGAGGCGGTCCTACGAGCAGTACTTC.

This clone was observed once. This chain connects TRBV11-1 to TRBJ2-7; D gene uncertain. CDR1 is SGHAT, CDR2 FQDESV, per germline (reference sequence). The CDR3 contains 14 residues. Trimming took 2 bases from V and 2 from J, leaving 10 bases between them. In DNA form, the CDR3 reads TGTGCCAGCAGCTTATTCGGCGGAGCCTACGAGCAGTACTTC. It yields the protein CASSLFGGAYEQYF.

V gene TRBV2 combines with J gene TRBJ2-2, with 9 bases fitting TRBD1. The CDR3 runs to 17 residues. V was pared by 3 bases and J by 6 bases, with 11 bases of the junction left unmatched. Looked up from germline, CDR1 is SNHLY and CDR2 is FYNNEI. In nucleotides, the CDR3 is TGTGCCAGCAGTGATAGGACAGGGGCCTTTGGGGCCGGGGAGCTGTTTTTT. Protein product: CASSDRTGAFGAGELFF.

V is TRBV5-4 and J is TRBJ2-5; tentative D call: TRBD2 (6 bases). The CDR3 covers 16 residues. CDR1 and CDR2 (germline): SGHNT, YYREEE (reference sequence). V was cut by 0 bases and J by 5 bases, with 17 bases left in between. CDR3 bases: TGTGCCAGCAGCTTGGGTGGCGGGACTCCGTGGGAGACCCAGTACTTC. Encoded protein: CASSLGGGTPWETQYF.

A single count supports this clone. This chain connects TRBV30 to TRBJ2-7; D perhaps matches TRBD2 (6 bases). The germline V gene encodes CDR1 GTSNPN and CDR2 SVGIG (reference sequence). Trimming left V 5 bases short and J 0 bases short, with 11 bases between. This CDR3 contains 13 residues. The CDR3 DNA reads TGTGCCTGGGGCCGGGGGAGCTCCTACGAGCAGTACTTC. Amino acid sequence: CAWGRGSSYEQYF. Together with reference TRBV30 and TRBJ2-7, the CDR3 gives the full variable domain: SQTIHQWPATLVQPVGSPLSLECTVEGTSNPNLYWYRQAAGRGLQLLFYSVGIGQISSEVPQNLSASRPQDRQFILSSKKLLLSDSGFYLCAWGRGSSYEQYFGPGTRLTVT.

V usage is TRBV28 and J usage is TRBJ1-5, with 7 bases identical to TRBD1. Germline CDR1 is MDHEN and CDR2 is SYDVKM. The length of the CDR3 is 14 residues. V gave up 10 bases and J gave up 4 bases; unmatched junction bases: 10. The CDR3 region is CATWAGGRNQPQHF. The CDR3 region has the DNA TGTGCCACCTGGGCAGGGGGACGTAATCAGCCCCAGCATTTT.

The chain combines TRBV27 with TRBJ2-5; 9 bases line up with TRBD1. This CDR3 contains 17 residues. CDR1 and CDR2 from the germline V gene are MNHEY and SMNVEV (reference sequence). J gave up 4 bases and V 6 bases, and 15 bases lay outside the gene matches. CDR3 loop: CASRAYRGPLLAETQYF. CDR3 DNA: TGTGCCAGCAGGGCGTACAGGGGGCCCCTACTTGCAGAGACCCAGTACTTC.

This clone occurred once. This chain links TRBV7-9 with TRBJ2-7; TRBD2 aligns across 11 bases. Germline CDR1 SEHNR, CDR2 FQNEAQ (reference sequence). V gave up 2 bases and J gave up 6 bases; unmatched junction bases: 6. CDR3 size: 15 residues. The CDR3 DNA follows: TGTGCCAGCAGCTTACCGGGTAGCGGGGGGGCCGAGCAGTACTTC. Translating it yields CASSLPGSGGAEQYF.

This chain joins TRBV18 and TRBJ2-7; TRBD1 might be the D (6 bases). Germline CDR1 KGHSH, CDR2 LQKENI. The CDR3 is 14 residues long. Trimming stripped 3 bases from V and 2 bases from J, with 11 bases between. The DNA for the CDR3 is TGTGCCAGCTCACCTCAGGGGCAGACCTACGAGCAGTACTTC. Translated: CASSPQGQTYEQYF.

This chain links TRBV5-1 with TRBJ1-1, with D perhaps matching TRBD1 (6 bases). CDR3 length: 16 amino acids. Per germline, CDR1 SGHRS and CDR2 YFSETQ. Deletions cut 0 bases from V and 0 bases from J, with 12 bases between. The CDR3 sequence is CASSLGGGLMNTEAFF. The CDR3 region has the DNA TGCGCCAGCAGCTTGGGGGGGGGCCTCATGAACACTGAAGCTTTCTTT.

As for this clone: Additional DNA sequences in this sample encode the identical CDR3. V gene TRBV9 combines with J gene TRBJ2-1; the match to TRBD2 covers 11 bases. The germline CDR1 and CDR2 sequences are SGDLS and YYNGEE. The CDR3 sequence is 15 residues long. V was clipped by 2 bases and J by 7 bases; unmatched bases: 5. CDR3 nucleotide sequence: TGTGCCAGCAGCGTTAGCGGGGGGGCCGGAAATGAGCAGTTCTTC. This encodes CASSVSGGAGNEQFF.